Listed below are T cell receptor beta chains from one sample, sequenced in a study of identical twins. TCRdb reanalysed the 5' RACE reads using MiXCR and keeps one entry per CDR3 protein. The sample carries about 1.7 million distinct CDR3 sequences, about 32% recorded once. The sequencing sample was made of cord blood. These receptors all stem from a newborn girl in good health. Each CDR3 is given with its conserved first and last residue. Each record gives: V gene, clone size, J gene, D gene, CDR3 DNA, CDR3 protein. D genes are given only for firm matches. Where a row states a size, it is once, few, many or the class of an expanded clone; other rows omit it.

TRBV11-2	many	TRBJ2-3	TRBD2	TGTGCCAGCAGCTTACTAGCGGGATACACAGATACGCAGTATTTT	CASSLLAGYTDTQYF
TRBV7-8	.	TRBJ1-1	.	TGTGCCAGCAGCAACGGATCGTACACTGAAGCTTTCTTT	CASSNGSYTEAFF
TRBV3-1	.	TRBJ2-3	TRBD2	TGTGCCAGCAGAAGCGGGAGGGCCTATAGAGAGCAGGATACGCAGTATTTT	CASRSGRAYREQDTQYF
TRBV27	.	TRBJ2-3	TRBD2	TGTGCCAGCAGTTTAGGCGGGGGGCCGTATACGCAGTATTTT	CASSLGGGPYTQYF
TRBV2	few	TRBJ1-1	TRBD1	TGTGCCTCCCGGGACAGGGGCGCCACTGAAGCTTTCTTT	CASRDRGATEAFF
TRBV27	few	TRBJ2-5	.	TGTGCCAGCAGTGTTACGGACAGTCGGAGAGAGACCCAGTACTTC	CASSVTDSRRETQYF
TRBV9	.	TRBJ2-3	.	TGTGCCAGCGGCGTAGGGACTCGTATCACAGATACGCAGTATTTT	CASGVGTRITDTQYF
TRBV30	.	TRBJ1-2	.	TGTGCCTGGAACTCAGGGGACGCCTATGGCTACACCTTC	CAWNSGDAYGYTF
TRBV15	.	TRBJ2-3	TRBD2	TGTGCCACCAGCAGAGTTCCGGGGCGGGAGGCAGATACGCAGTATTTT	CATSRVPGREADTQYF
TRBV5-1	.	TRBJ2-3	TRBD1	TGCGCCAGCACCGAGGGACAGGGGCCAGATACGCAGTATTTT	CASTEGQGPDTQYF